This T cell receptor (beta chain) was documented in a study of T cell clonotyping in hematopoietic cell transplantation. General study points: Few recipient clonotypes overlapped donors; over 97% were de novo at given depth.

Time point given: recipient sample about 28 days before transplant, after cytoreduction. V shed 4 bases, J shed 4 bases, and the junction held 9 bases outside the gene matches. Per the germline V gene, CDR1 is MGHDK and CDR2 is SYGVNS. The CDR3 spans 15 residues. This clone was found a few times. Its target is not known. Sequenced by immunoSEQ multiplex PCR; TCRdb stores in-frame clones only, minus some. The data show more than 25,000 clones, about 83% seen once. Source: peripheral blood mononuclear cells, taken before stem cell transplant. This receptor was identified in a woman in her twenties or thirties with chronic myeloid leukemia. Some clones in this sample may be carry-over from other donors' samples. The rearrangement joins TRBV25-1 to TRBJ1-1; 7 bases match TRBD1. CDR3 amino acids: CASSARATGTTEAFF. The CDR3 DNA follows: TGTGCCAGCAGTGCCCGCGCGACAGGGACCACTGAAGCTTTCTTT. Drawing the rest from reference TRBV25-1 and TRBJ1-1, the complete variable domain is EADIYQTPRYLVIGTGKKITLECSQTMGHDKMYWYQQDPGMELHLIHYSYGVNSTEKGDLSSESTVSRIRTEHFPLTLESARPSHTSQYLCASSARATGTTEAFFGQGTRLTVV.